The entry that follows covers one T cell receptor (beta chain) sequence. What this receptor recognizes is not known. Base qualities were left out, and no much larger clone turns up one base away. RNA was extracted using the RNeasy kit, and about 0.45 to 1 ug of the RNA was reverse transcribed with random hexamers. The immunoSEQ multiplex PCR assay, which covers 54 Vbeta and 13 Jbeta segments, was used to amplify TCR beta CDR3 regions. To correct PCR amplification bias, a synthetic template baseline was used for both primer optimization and computational correction. On the study's bioinformatics: Reads were annotated to V, D and J genes per IMGT and analyzed with immunoSEQ Analyzer, keeping only productive sequences. Clonality was calculated as one minus the Shannon entropy normalized by log2 of the number of productive unique sequences. Public and private clones were assessed among the 100 most prevalent clones of each patient and control. Clones were defined as Susac-specific if absent from the healthy and MS cohorts, from 900 to 1,200 published viral clones and from other ImmuneACCESS disease sequences. In TCRdb, the public reads were trimmed at Q25 with fastp and aligned with MiXCR, with productive beta chains retained. Rows with a matching CDR3 protein are joined into one entry that keeps the most common DNA and genes. None of the V and J calls come from the authors' own analysis; TCRdb made them. Within this sample are about 90,000 distinct CDR3 sequences, with about 93% of them counted one time only. About 0.32% of the sample is taken by the ten largest.

The data are from a study of CD8 T cells in Susac syndrome (dated by TCRdb to between 2018 and 2021). General notes on the study: Repertoire sequencing was used to test whether CD8+ T cell activation and differentiation in Susac syndrome was antigen driven. The study compared CD8+ T cell repertoire clonality among 11 to 12 healthy donors, roughly 14 Susac syndrome patients and some 16 multiple sclerosis patients. The paper's findings and limits, for the study overall: The number of individuals in the TCR sequencing and HLA analysis was acknowledged as relatively small.

High-throughput TCR beta sequencing profiled peripheral blood CD8+ and CD4+ T cells from healthy donors, Susac syndrome patients and multiple sclerosis patients. Healthy donors were age- and sex-matched controls. Bulk CD8+ and CD4+ T cells were purified by magnetic negative isolation, whereas CD8+ TEMRA cells were enriched by FACS. Blood was collected in EDTA tubes and processed within 24 hours, with PBMCs isolated through density gradient centrifugation. PBMCs intended for TCR sequencing were cryopreserved in liquid nitrogen and were subsequently thawed in a 37 degrees C water bath. The sorted or isolated CD4+, CD8+ and CD8+ TEMRA cells reached a purity of at least 90%. From cysteine to phenylalanine, the CDR3 is 13 amino acids long. Only the CDR3 part of the read is kept: 39 bases, read in frame from the first base. V and J are truncated by 6 bases and 2 bases respectively, leaving an intervening sequence of 11 bases.

Sequencing was performed on CD8+ T cells from PBMCs. The receptor chain draws on TRBV12-3 or TRBV12-4 and TRBJ2-7; the D gene identity is not certain. The receptor was derived from a human donor in good health. The CDR3 region reads CASRAGSTYEQYF. The base sequence is TGTGCCAGCAGAGCCGGGTCCACCTACGAGCAGTACTTC.